This T cell receptor (beta chain) was retrieved from a study of molecular identifiers for immune sequencing clone quantification. This clonotype has a count of ten or more. V was clipped by 1 base and J by 3 bases, with 9 bases between them. Germline CDR1 is SEHNR and CDR2 is FQNEAQ (reference sequence). This CDR3 has 14 amino acids. Each CDR3 protein is one row after TCRdb ran MiXCR on the PCR reads. The sample has 97,000 or so distinct CDR3 sequences; 35% are singletons. What was sequenced was naive CD8+ T cells from blood, with Jurkat cell RNA spiked in. Subset noted: FACS-sorted CD8+CD4-CCR7+CD45RA+ naive T cells. The TCR originated in a human donor in good health. Some libraries in this study had Jurkat cell RNA spiked in. The V and J genes are TRBV7-9 and TRBJ2-5; no clear D gene. This chain's CDR3 is CASSLEDGKETQYF. In nucleotides, the CDR3 is TGTGCCAGCAGCTTAGAGGACGGCAAAGAGACCCAGTACTTC.